This T cell receptor beta chain was identified in a study of blood T cell repertoires in COVID-19 (TCRdb year 2020). General notes on the study: The collaborator samples originated in the United States, Italy and Spain and spanned the acute and convalescent phases of COVID-19. Deeply sampled blood TCRbeta repertoires from subjects exposed to, actively infected with, or recovered from COVID-19 were included in the dataset. Where available, HLA class I and class II types were taken from metadata supplied by the sample provider and were not determined by assay-based typing. Nearly every sample came with metadata listing a de-identified subject ID, COVID-19 status, age in years and sex. The samples were drawn from two sources: the first 160 participants of the ongoing ImmuneRACE study, and 1,000 to 1,500 subjects contributed by 6 global collaborators. The repertoires were released in a freely available public database intended as a resource for research on the immune response to SARS-CoV-2. The prospective study material was composed of cDNA or gDNA derived from T cells, B-cell-depleted T cells, or PBMCs.

The immunoSEQ Assay, a bias-controlled multiplex PCR, was used to amplify TCRbeta CDR3 regions from genomic DNA. Under the source paper's analysis protocol: The number of nucleated cells in each sample was estimated by amplification of reference gene primers within the assay. Sequence reads were collapsed and filtered to measure the absolute abundance of every unique TCRbeta CDR3 rearrangement. For each sample, productive Simpson clonality was calculated as the square root of Simpson's diversity index across productive rearrangements. The immuneACCESS repertoire file appears here via TCRdb, limited to in-frame rearrangements. These files lack a portion of the clones; in checked studies, under half of the deficit traces to unresolved V genes, and the cause of the others is not known. The V and J calls and clone size are taken from that table; D and trimming were inferred from the DNA. The sample data list roughly 30,000 clones, and around nine tenths of these were observed just once. The ten largest clones represent roughly 15% of the sample.

This clone was seen more than once but under ten times. There is no known antigen for this receptor. The sample holds no much larger clone one base away, and base qualities are not on file. Overall results and qualifications from the work: How much clinical and demographic metadata was included differed by source and by participant, and the metadata was provided uncurated.

Collaborating institutions collected whole blood in K2EDTA tubes following their own protocols. For TCRbeta analysis, collaborators shipped samples as frozen whole blood, isolated PBMCs, or DNA extracted from either of those sample types. The origin of this receptor is a human donor in a cohort sampled during active COVID-19. The sample consisted of peripheral blood.

The bases read TGTGCCAGCAGTTGGGGCAGCGCCTTGAAGGGAGCTTTCTTT. This yields the protein CASSWGSALKGAFF. The chain links TRBV6-2 or TRBV6-3 with TRBJ1-1; the best D guess is TRBD1, with 5 bases matching. V is shortened by 4 bases, J by 10 bases, and the region joining them spans 19 bases. The CDR3, cysteine through phenylalanine, is 14 amino acids long. Only the CDR3 part of the read is kept: 42 bases, read in frame from the first base. From a lookup of the germline V gene, CDR1 and CDR2 are MNHEY and SVGEGT.